The 20 T cell receptor beta chains listed next were all sequenced from one sample in a study of OX40 agonist ivuxolimab in advanced cancers. Clones were sequenced by immunoSEQ multiplex PCR, and TCRdb holds only the in-frame ones, with some missing. The sample lists some 45,000 clones; just over 90% were seen once. The sequenced sample was CD4+ or CD8+ T cells sorted from blood, obtained in a trial of the OX40 agonist ivuxolimab. The origin of the receptors is an adult with an advanced solid tumor such as melanoma, head and neck, liver or kidney cancer.

DNA of the CDR3: TGTGCCAGCAGTGTCGGGGCCTTGGGGTGGGAGCAGTACTTC. It codes for CASSVGALGWEQYF. This chain connects TRBV11-2 to TRBJ2-7; either TRBD1 or TRBD2 may fit D (5 bases each). Germline CDR1 reads SGHAT; CDR2 reads FQNNGV. The germline V and J ends were trimmed by 6 bases and 7 bases, with 19 bases remaining between them. This CDR3 has 14 residues.

The chain has TRBV19 and TRBJ2-7, with 7 bases identical to TRBD1. The CDR3 runs 15 residues. The trim removed 3 bases at V and 7 bases at J, leaving 12 bases unmatched. Germline CDR1 is LNHDA and CDR2 is SQIVND (reference sequence). The CDR3 here is CASSIAEGALVEQYF. The CDR3 nucleotides read TGTGCCAGTAGTATCGCCGAGGGGGCCTTAGTTGAGCAGTACTTC.

This chain joins TRBV4-1 and TRBJ2-5; D may be TRBD1 or TRBD2 (5 bases each). The J call may be faulty, since TRBJ2-7 better matches the DNA end. Germline V gene sequence: CDR1 MGHRA, CDR2 YSYEKL. This CDR3 is built from 15 residues. CDR3 sequence: CASSISRDGSYEQYF. The CDR3 nucleotides are TGCGCCAGCAGCATAAGCCGGGACGGTTCCTACGAGCAGTACTTC.

This rearrangement joins TRBV5-1 to TRBJ1-5, with a tentative D call TRBD1 (5 bases). This CDR3 comprises 15 residues. The germline gives CDR1 SGHRS, CDR2 YFSETQ. V lost 0 bases, J lost 5 bases, and 12 bases lay in between. This CDR3 reads CASSLGQGPHQPQHF. The CDR3 DNA reads as TGCGCCAGCAGCTTGGGTCAGGGTCCCCATCAGCCCCAGCATTTT.

The chain uses TRBV27 and TRBJ2-1; D might be TRBD1 (6 bases). The CDR3 is made up of 16 amino acids. V was clipped by 7 bases and J by 4 bases, with 20 bases between them. Germline values: CDR1 MNHEY, CDR2 SMNVEV (reference sequence). The CDR3 DNA sequence: TGTGCCAGCAACATAGGTGGGGGCCTGGGGTACAATGAGCAGTTCTTC. It is translated as CASNIGGGLGYNEQFF.

The genes are TRBV6-6 and TRBJ1-5, with D hard to call. The CDR3 runs to 16 residues. V shed 5 bases and J shed 3 bases, with 17 bases lying between them. The germline gives CDR1 MNHNY, CDR2 SVGAGI (reference sequence). The CDR3 DNA is TGTGCCAGCAGTCCTAATGTAGAGCAGGACAATCAGCCCCAGCATTTT. It encodes CASSPNVEQDNQPQHF.

The chain employs TRBV11-2 and TRBJ2-7; 10 positions match TRBD1. The V gene's germline CDR1 is SGHAT and CDR2 FQNNGV. Trimming at V came to 5 bases and at J to 2 bases, leaving 9 bases not matched to a gene. The CDR3 covers 16 residues. This chain's CDR3 is CASSTSGQGRAYEQYF. The DNA of the CDR3 is TGTGCCAGCAGCACCTCGGGACAGGGGAGGGCCTACGAGCAGTACTTC.

The V call is TRBV6-5, the J call TRBJ1-1; a possible D gene is TRBD1 (6 bases). Trimming cost V 8 bases and J 0 bases, with 13 bases left between them. The CDR3 consists of 14 residues. CDR1 and CDR2 (germline): MNHEY, SVGAGI. The CDR3 region is CASGLQGMNTEAFF. The CDR3 nucleotides read TGTGCCAGCGGGCTCCAGGGGATGAACACTGAAGCTTTCTTT.

V usage is TRBV6-5 and J usage is TRBJ2-6; D uncertain. The CDR3 covers 13 residues. The germline V gene has CDR1 MNHEY and CDR2 SVGAGI. V was clipped by 8 bases and J by 1 base, with 6 bases between them. This chain's CDR3 is CASGLSGANVLTF. CDR3 bases: TGTGCCAGCGGCCTATCTGGGGCCAACGTCCTGACTTTC.

The chain links TRBV5-6 to TRBJ2-7; 7 nucleotides match TRBD1. CDR1 is SGHDT and CDR2 is YYEEEE in the germline V gene. The CDR3 has 13 residues. The V gene end was trimmed by 4 bases and the J gene end by 3 bases; junction bases not matched to a gene: 4. Here the CDR3 reads CASSMGQSYEQYF. The CDR3, as DNA: TGTGCCAGCAGCATGGGACAGAGCTACGAGCAGTACTTC. The variable domain in full, completed from reference TRBV5-6 and TRBJ2-7, reads DAGVTQSPTHLIKTRGQQVTLRCSPKSGHDTVSWYQQALGQGPQFIFQYYEEEERQRGNFPDRFSGHQFPNYSSELNVNALLLGDSALYLCASSMGQSYEQYFGPGTRLTVT.

This chain links TRBV2 with TRBJ2-7; no reliable D call. This CDR3 contains 11 residues. In germline, CDR1 is SNHLY, CDR2 FYNNEI. Trimming took 4 bases from V and 10 from J, leaving 11 bases between them. The CDR3 reads CASSGGFAQYF. In nucleotides, the CDR3 is TGTGCCAGCAGTGGGGGTTTCGCTCAGTACTTC.

V usage is TRBV7-6 and J usage is TRBJ2-2; TRBD1 agrees at 9 bases. Germline CDR1 is SGHVS and CDR2 is FNYEAQ. The CDR3 totals 18 residues. The V and J ends lost 2 bases and 3 bases, in that order; junction bases with no gene match: 10. The CDR3 DNA sequence: TGTGCCAGCAGCTTATATATCAGGACAGGGGTGGACACCGGGGAGCTGTTTTTT. Translated: CASSLYIRTGVDTGELFF.

The J gene is TRBJ1-2, the V gene TRBV27; TRBD1 is a possible D gene (5 bases). Germline V gene sequence: CDR1 MNHEY, CDR2 SMNVEV (reference sequence). V was shortened by 10 bases and J by 8 bases, with 14 bases between the two germline ends. There are 11 residues in the CDR3. CDR3 DNA: TGTGCCATCCGGGGGGAATTGGGCTACACCTTC. Amino acids: CAIRGELGYTF.

This chain joins TRBV15 and TRBJ2-5; 14 nucleotides align to TRBD2. V was pared by 4 bases and J by 4 bases, with 5 bases of the junction left unmatched. The CDR3 runs 16 residues. CDR1 and CDR2 (germline): LNHNV, YYDKDF (reference sequence). The CDR3 nucleotides read TGTGCCACCAGCATAGGACTAGCGGGGGGTTCAGAGACCCAGTACTTC. Its protein product is CATSIGLAGGSETQYF.

The chain uses TRBV9 and TRBJ1-2; TRBD1 agrees at 11 bases. Germline CDR1 SGDLS, CDR2 YYNGEE. V lost 3 bases to trimming and J lost 4 bases; unmatched junction nucleotides: 8. The CDR3 has 16 residues. The CDR3 DNA is TGTGCCAGCAGCGAGGACAGGGGGCGCGGGATCTATGGCTACACCTTC. It is translated as CASSEDRGRGIYGYTF.

This rearrangement joins TRBV6-1 to TRBJ2-7; TRBD1 might be the D (5 bases). This CDR3 has 15 amino acids. The V gene lost 2 bases and the J gene lost 2 bases, with 13 bases spanning the gap. Germline assignment: CDR1 MNHNS and CDR2 SASEGT. The CDR3 DNA follows: TGTGCCAGCAGTGAAACCTGGACACCAACCTACGAGCAGTACTTC. This translates into CASSETWTPTYEQYF.

V gene TRBV27 combines with J gene TRBJ1-1, with TRBD1 matching over 10 bases. CDR3 size: 14 residues. V gave up 4 bases and J gave up 1 base; unmatched junction bases: 0. Germline V gene lookup returns CDR1 MNHEY and CDR2 SMNVEV (reference sequence). For the CDR3, the DNA is TGTGCCAGCAGTTGGACAGGGGGGAACACTGAAGCTTTCTTT. It translates to CASSWTGGNTEAFF.

This clone is a singleton in its sample. The chain is built from TRBV28 and TRBJ1-2; 8 bases are a match to TRBD1. Trimming at V came to 5 bases and at J to 7 bases, leaving 21 bases not matched to a gene. The germline V gene has CDR1 MDHEN and CDR2 SYDVKM. The CDR3 spans 18 residues. The CDR3 loop reads CASSDFQMGQEGEGGYTF. The CDR3 DNA follows: TGTGCCAGCAGTGATTTCCAGATGGGACAGGAGGGGGAGGGTGGCTACACCTTC.

The chain joins TRBV5-5 to TRBJ2-7; 7 nucleotides align to TRBD1. CDR1 SGHKS and CDR2 YYEKEE come from the germline V gene (reference sequence). V lost 4 bases and J lost 5; bases outside the gene matches: 6. The CDR3 is made up of 13 amino acids. The CDR3 sequence: CASSPGRGNEQYF. CDR3 bases: TGTGCCAGCAGCCCCGGCAGGGGGAACGAGCAGTACTTC.

This clone was counted a single time. The V gene is TRBV27, the J gene TRBJ2-1, with 9 bases aligning to TRBD2. The CDR3 runs to 15 residues. The V gene's germline CDR1 is MNHEY and CDR2 SMNVEV (reference sequence). J gave up 10 bases and V 3 bases, and 10 bases lay outside the gene matches. The CDR3 loop reads CASSFWASGTGEQFF. The CDR3 coding sequence is TGTGCCAGCAGTTTCTGGGCTAGCGGGACCGGGGAGCAGTTCTTC.